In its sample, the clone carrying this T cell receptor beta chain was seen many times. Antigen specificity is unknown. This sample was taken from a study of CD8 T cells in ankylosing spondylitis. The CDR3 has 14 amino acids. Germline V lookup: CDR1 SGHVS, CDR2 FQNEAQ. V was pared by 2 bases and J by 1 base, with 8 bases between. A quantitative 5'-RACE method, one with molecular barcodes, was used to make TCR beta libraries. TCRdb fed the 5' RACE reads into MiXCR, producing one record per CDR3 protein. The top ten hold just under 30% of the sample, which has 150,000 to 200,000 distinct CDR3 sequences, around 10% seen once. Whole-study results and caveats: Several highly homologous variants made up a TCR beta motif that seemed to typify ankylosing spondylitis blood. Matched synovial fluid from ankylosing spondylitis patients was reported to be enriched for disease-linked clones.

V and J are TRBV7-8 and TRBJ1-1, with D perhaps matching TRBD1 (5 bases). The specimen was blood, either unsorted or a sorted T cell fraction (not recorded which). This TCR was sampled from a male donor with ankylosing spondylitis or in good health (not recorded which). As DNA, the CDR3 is TGTGCCAGCAGCTTAAGGGGCCAGAACACTGAAGCTTTCTTT. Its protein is CASSLRGQNTEAFF. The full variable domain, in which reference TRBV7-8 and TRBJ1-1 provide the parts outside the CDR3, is GAGVSQSPRYKVAKRGQDVALRCDPISGHVSLFWYQQALGQGPEFLTYFQNEAQLDKSGLPSDRFFAERPEGSVSTLKIQRTQQEDSAVYLCASSLRGQNTEAFFGQGTRLTVV.